This T cell receptor (beta chain) was profiled in a study of T-cell memory formation after mild COVID-19. Findings and limits, study-wide: The main location of contracting CD4+ clones was CM and EM, and that of contracting CD8+ clones was EMRA.

TCRdb re-derived calls from the 5' RACE reads in MiXCR, one entry per CDR3 protein. The sample contains some 62,000 distinct CDR3 sequences, 9% to 9.5% of which appear only once. This clonotype was seen repeatedly, ten times or more. The target antigen is unknown. The CDR3 covers 15 residues. V dropped 0 bases and J dropped 4 bases, with 8 bases sitting between them. Germline values: CDR1 SGHRS, CDR2 YFSETQ. The sequence was obtained from a man aged 18 to 29 who had mild COVID-19 (a few samples of this study predate the infection). Cell type and time point are not known. The specimen sequenced was PBMCs or a T cell subset sorted from them (not recorded which). This chain uses TRBV5-1 with TRBJ2-6; possibly TRBD1 or TRBD2 for D (5 bases each). The CDR3 here is CASSLDGAGANVLTF. CDR3 nucleotides: TGCGCCAGCAGCTTGGACGGGGCCGGGGCCAACGTCCTGACTTTC.